Listed here are 10 T cell receptor beta chains from one sample, sequenced in a study of T-cell memory formation after mild COVID-19. TCRdb reanalysed the 5' RACE reads using MiXCR and keeps one entry per CDR3 protein. Among under 450,000 distinct CDR3 sequences, roughly 20% were seen once, and the ten largest hold around 20%. The specimen was PBMCs or a T cell subset sorted from them (not recorded which). All receptors derive from a man younger than 35 who had mild COVID-19 (a few samples of this study predate the infection). Cell type and time point are not known.

This chain joins TRBV4-1 and TRBJ1-6, with TRBD1 as a possible D gene (6 bases). The V gene's germline CDR1 is MGHRA and CDR2 YSYEKL. The CDR3 consists of 14 residues. Trimming cost V 0 bases and J 13 bases, with 13 bases left between them. The CDR3, as DNA: TGCGCCAGCAGCCAAGAGCAGGGGCTCAGTCCCCTCCACTTT. Amino acids: CASSQEQGLSPLHF.

This clonotype was picked up a small number of times. This rearrangement joins TRBV4-3 to TRBJ2-1; 7 bases are a match to TRBD2. Germline V gene data show CDR1 as LGHNA and CDR2 as YSLEER. V shed 3 bases, J shed 6 bases, and the junction held 11 bases outside the gene matches. CDR3 length: 16 residues. For the CDR3, the DNA is TGCGCCAGCAGCCAGGACCCCGTGACTAGCTTCAATGAGCAGTTCTTC. Its translation: CASSQDPVTSFNEQFF.

This chain uses TRBV7-9 with TRBJ1-2; 7 bases fit TRBD1. This CDR3 spans 14 amino acids. Germline V gene data show CDR1 as SEHNR and CDR2 as FQNEAQ (reference sequence). The ends lost 4 bases at V and 5 bases at J; junction bases unmatched: 7. The CDR3 sequence is CASSYEDRTYGYTF. The CDR3 DNA sequence: TGTGCCAGCAGCTACGAGGACAGGACTTATGGCTACACCTTC.

This clonotype came up a few times. V and J are TRBV6-6 and TRBJ2-7; D is ambiguous. Deletions cut 2 bases from V and 2 bases from J, with 7 bases between. CDR3 size: 13 residues. The V gene's germline CDR1 is MNHNY and CDR2 SVGAGI (reference sequence). The CDR3 DNA is TGTGCCAGCAGTTACGGCCAGACCTACGAGCAGTACGTC. This sequence encodes CASSYGQTYEQYV.

The V call is TRBV12-3 or TRBV12-4, the J call TRBJ2-3; no clear D. V was cut by 0 bases and J by 5 bases, with 12 bases left in between. The CDR3 totals 15 residues. Here the CDR3 reads CASSLAGGSRDTQYF. The CDR3 coding sequence is TGTGCCAGCAGTTTAGCGGGTGGCAGTCGAGATACGCAGTATTTT.

V usage is TRBV7-6 and J usage is TRBJ2-3; the match to TRBD1 covers 8 bases. The germline gives CDR1 SGHVS, CDR2 FNYEAQ. J lost 4 bases, V lost 5 bases, and 8 bases had no gene match. The length of the CDR3 is 15 residues. In DNA, the CDR3 is TGTGCCAGCAGCCGCACAGGGGGAGCGGCAGATACGCAGTATTTT. This encodes CASSRTGGAADTQYF. The full variable domain, completed using reference TRBV7-6 and TRBJ2-3, is GAGVSQSPRYKVTKRGQDVALRCDPISGHVSLYWYRQALGQGPEFLTYFNYEAQQDKSGLPNDRFSAERPEGSISTLTIQRTEQRDSAMYRCASSRTGGAADTQYFGPGTRLTVL.

This clonotype was seen only a few times. V usage is TRBV11-2 and J usage is TRBJ2-2; D may match TRBD1 or TRBD2 (5 bases each). The CDR3 covers 13 residues. CDR1 is SGHAT and CDR2 is FQNNGV in the germline V gene. V was shortened by 5 bases and J by 5 bases, with 9 bases between the two germline ends. CDR3: CASSEGLTGELFF. The DNA for the CDR3 is TGTGCCAGCAGCGAGGGGCTAACCGGGGAGCTGTTTTTT.

This clonotype showed up many times. The chain employs TRBV20-1 and TRBJ1-2; tentative D call: TRBD1 (6 bases). The V end lost 0 bases, the J end lost 7 bases, and 12 bases lay between the germline ends. The CDR3 is made up of 13 amino acids. Germline assignment: CDR1 DFQATT and CDR2 SNEGSKA (reference sequence). The CDR3 reads CSARDGTSGGYTF. In nucleotides, the CDR3 is TGCAGTGCTAGAGATGGGACATCGGGTGGCTACACCTTC.

The CDR3 is CASTSGAGQETQYF. As DNA, the CDR3 is TGTGCCAGCACCTCAGGGGCGGGACAAGAGACCCAGTACTTC. The V call is TRBV13, the J call TRBJ2-5; D possibly uses TRBD1 or TRBD2 (6 bases each). V was shortened by 7 bases and J by 2 bases, with 14 bases between the two germline ends. Germline CDR1 PRHDT, CDR2 FYEKMQ (reference sequence). CDR3 length: 14 amino acids. Combining the CDR3 with reference TRBV13 and TRBJ2-5 gives the whole variable domain AAGVIQSPRHLIKEKRETATLKCYPIPRHDTVYWYQQGPGQDPQFLISFYEKMQSDKGSIPDRFSAQQFSDYHSELNMSSLELGDSALYFCASTSGAGQETQYFGPGTRLLVL.

In nucleotides, the CDR3 is TGTGCCAGCAGTTCACAGGGGCCTTATGAAAAACTGTTTTTT. Its protein is CASSSQGPYEKLFF. The chain employs TRBV7-9 and TRBJ1-4; TRBD1 matches 7 bases. This CDR3 has 14 residues. The V gene's germline CDR1 is SEHNR and CDR2 FQNEAQ (reference sequence). Losses at the gene ends were 6 bases for V and 6 bases for J; bases not matched to a gene: 7.